A selection of T cell receptor beta chains follows, all from one sample in a study of blood T cell repertoires in COVID-19. TCRdb's table, derived via immunoSEQ multiplex PCR, lists solely in-frame clones and lacks some. The sample carries roughly 190,000 clones, about 85% recorded once. Sequencing was done on a sample of peripheral blood. Receptor source: a man aged 25 to 45 with acute or convalescent COVID-19. The CDR3 runs from the conserved cysteine through the conserved F or W. Each record gives: J gene, clone size, V gene, D gene, CDR3 protein, CDR3 DNA. The D gene is left open where the match is weak. Part of the rows lack a size; the others show once, few, many or a class for expanded clones.

j_call: TRBJ2-3; clone_size: NA; v_call: TRBV19; d_call: NA; cdr3_aa: CASSRAQGTSTDTQYF; cdr3_nt: TGTGCCAGTAGTAGGGCTCAGGGAACTAGCACAGATACGCAGTATTTT
j_call: TRBJ1-6; clone_size: NA; v_call: TRBV28; d_call: NA; cdr3_aa: CASSRGLNNSPLHF; cdr3_nt: TGTGCCAGCAGTCGGGGACTGAATAATTCACCCCTCCACTTT
j_call: TRBJ2-7; clone_size: NA; v_call: TRBV6-1; d_call: TRBD1; cdr3_aa: CASSEELTGLYEQYF; cdr3_nt: TGTGCCAGCAGTGAAGAATTGACAGGGCTCTACGAGCAGTACTTC
j_call: TRBJ1-4; clone_size: NA; v_call: TRBV27; d_call: NA; cdr3_aa: CASSLTDRFNEKLFF; cdr3_nt: TGTGCCAGCAGTTTAACCGACAGGTTTAATGAAAAACTGTTTTTT
j_call: TRBJ1-4; clone_size: NA; v_call: TRBV4-1; d_call: TRBD1; cdr3_aa: CASSQGTGTGVGAQEKLFF; cdr3_nt: TGCGCCAGCAGCCAAGGCACCGGGACAGGAGTCGGGGCTCAAGAAAAACTGTTTTTT
j_call: TRBJ1-6; clone_size: NA; v_call: TRBV6-5; d_call: TRBD1; cdr3_aa: CASIGTDKNSPLHF; cdr3_nt: TGTGCCAGCATAGGGACAGATAAAAATTCACCCCTCCACTTT
j_call: TRBJ2-3; clone_size: NA; v_call: TRBV13; d_call: NA; cdr3_aa: CASSSQQGASTDTQYF; cdr3_nt: TGTGCCAGCAGCTCGCAACAGGGCGCTAGCACAGATACGCAGTATTTT
j_call: TRBJ2-7; clone_size: NA; v_call: TRBV4-2; d_call: NA; cdr3_aa: CASSQGGGGSPGDEQYF; cdr3_nt: TGTGCCAGCAGCCAAGGGGGAGGGGGGAGCCCCGGGGACGAGCAGTACTTC
j_call: TRBJ2-7; clone_size: once; v_call: TRBV9; d_call: NA; cdr3_aa: CASSVVSSSYEQYF; cdr3_nt: TGTGCCAGCAGCGTAGTATCTTCCAGCTACGAGCAGTACTTC
j_call: TRBJ2-4; clone_size: NA; v_call: TRBV5-1; d_call: TRBD1; cdr3_aa: CASSLRQGVNIQYF; cdr3_nt: TGCGCCAGCAGCTTAAGACAGGGGGTAAACATTCAGTACTTC
j_call: TRBJ1-5; clone_size: NA; v_call: TRBV28; d_call: TRBD1; cdr3_aa: CASSWGTEPQPQHF; cdr3_nt: TGTGCCAGCAGTTGGGGGACAGAACCTCAGCCCCAGCATTTT
j_call: TRBJ1-2; clone_size: NA; v_call: TRBV19; d_call: TRBD1; cdr3_aa: CASLDRDDYGYTF; cdr3_nt: TGTGCCAGTCTAGACAGGGATGACTATGGCTACACCTTC
j_call: TRBJ1-1; clone_size: NA; v_call: TRBV28; d_call: TRBD1; cdr3_aa: CASSSLTGMKRAFF; cdr3_nt: TGTGCCAGCAGTTCGCTGACAGGGATGAAGAGGGCTTTCTTT
j_call: TRBJ2-5; clone_size: NA; v_call: TRBV21-1; d_call: NA; cdr3_aa: CASSRDKQETQYF; cdr3_nt: TGTGCCAGCAGCCGGGACAAACAAGAGACCCAGTACTTC
j_call: TRBJ2-7; clone_size: NA; v_call: TRBV27; d_call: TRBD2; cdr3_aa: CASSSREGTSGSYEQYF; cdr3_nt: TGTGCCAGCAGCTCTCGGGAGGGGACTAGCGGGAGCTACGAGCAGTACTTC
j_call: TRBJ2-3; clone_size: NA; v_call: TRBV5-4; d_call: NA; cdr3_aa: CASSLGYSPDTQYF; cdr3_nt: TGTGCCAGCAGCTTAGGTTATAGCCCAGATACGCAGTATTTT
j_call: TRBJ2-4; clone_size: NA; v_call: TRBV19; d_call: TRBD1; cdr3_aa: CASSRDRVSKNIQYF; cdr3_nt: TGTGCCAGTAGCCGGGACAGGGTGTCCAAAAACATTCAGTACTTC
j_call: TRBJ1-5; clone_size: NA; v_call: TRBV2; d_call: TRBD1; cdr3_aa: CASKGQGAMGNQPQHF; cdr3_nt: TGTGCCAGCAAGGGTCAGGGGGCGATGGGCAATCAGCCCCAGCATTTT
j_call: TRBJ2-7; clone_size: NA; v_call: TRBV28; d_call: NA; cdr3_aa: CASTSGSYEQYF; cdr3_nt: TGTGCCAGCACGTCAGGCTCCTACGAGCAGTACTTC
j_call: TRBJ1-1; clone_size: NA; v_call: TRBV5-1; d_call: TRBD1; cdr3_aa: CASSFGTGRGTEAFF; cdr3_nt: TGCGCCAGCAGCTTCGGGACAGGCCGGGGGACTGAAGCTTTCTTT
j_call: TRBJ2-1; clone_size: NA; v_call: TRBV7-3; d_call: NA; cdr3_aa: CASSSRGGVYNEQFF; cdr3_nt: TGTGCCAGCAGCTCCCGCGGCGGGGTCTACAATGAGCAGTTCTTC
j_call: TRBJ1-2; clone_size: NA; v_call: TRBV11-2; d_call: NA; cdr3_aa: CASSLGHRTRSFHGYTF; cdr3_nt: TGTGCCAGCAGCTTAGGCCACCGGACACGGAGCTTCCATGGCTACACCTTC
j_call: TRBJ1-2; clone_size: NA; v_call: TRBV3-1/TRBV3-2; d_call: NA; cdr3_aa: CASSQDPRTALYGYTF; cdr3_nt: TGTGCCAGCAGCCAAGATCCTAGGACAGCTCTCTATGGCTACACCTTC
j_call: TRBJ2-7; clone_size: NA; v_call: TRBV15; d_call: NA; cdr3_aa: CATSRGGSLAREQYF; cdr3_nt: TGTGCCACCAGCAGAGGAGGGTCCCTAGCGCGGGAGCAGTACTTC
j_call: TRBJ1-1; clone_size: NA; v_call: TRBV30; d_call: TRBD1; cdr3_aa: CAWNPDRLNTEAFF; cdr3_nt: TGTGCCTGGAATCCGGACAGGCTGAACACTGAAGCTTTCTTT
j_call: TRBJ1-4; clone_size: once; v_call: TRBV11-2; d_call: NA; cdr3_aa: CASGGGLATNEKLFF; cdr3_nt: TGTGCCAGCGGGGGAGGCCTTGCAACTAATGAAAAACTGTTTTTT
j_call: TRBJ2-7; clone_size: NA; v_call: TRBV28; d_call: TRBD1; cdr3_aa: CATLGQPWDEQYF; cdr3_nt: TGTGCCACCCTGGGACAGCCTTGGGACGAGCAGTACTTC
j_call: TRBJ2-1; clone_size: NA; v_call: TRBV5-1; d_call: NA; cdr3_aa: CASSLTIGSEQFF; cdr3_nt: TGCGCCAGCAGCTTAACTATAGGGAGTGAGCAGTTCTTC